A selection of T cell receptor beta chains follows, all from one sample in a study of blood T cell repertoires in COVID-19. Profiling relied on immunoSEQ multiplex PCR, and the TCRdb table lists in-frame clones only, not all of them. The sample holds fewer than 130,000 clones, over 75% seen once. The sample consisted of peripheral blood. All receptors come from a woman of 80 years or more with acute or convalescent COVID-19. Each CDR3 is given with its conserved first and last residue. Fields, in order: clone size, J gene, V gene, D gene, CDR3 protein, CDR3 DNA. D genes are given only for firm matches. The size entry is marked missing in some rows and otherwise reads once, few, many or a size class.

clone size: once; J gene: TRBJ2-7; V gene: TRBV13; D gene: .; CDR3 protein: CASSLGFQGIHEQYF; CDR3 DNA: TGTGCCAGCAGCTTAGGTTTTCAGGGGATCCACGAGCAGTACTTC
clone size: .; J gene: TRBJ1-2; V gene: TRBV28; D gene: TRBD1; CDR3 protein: CASSFGTAYGYTF; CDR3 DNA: TGTGCCAGCAGTTTCGGGACAGCTTATGGCTACACCTTC
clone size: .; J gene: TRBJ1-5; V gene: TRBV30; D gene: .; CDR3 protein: CAWISRAGSNQPQHF; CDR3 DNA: TGTGCCTGGATATCGAGGGCGGGTAGCAATCAGCCCCAGCATTTT
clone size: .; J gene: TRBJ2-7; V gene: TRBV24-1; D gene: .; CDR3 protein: CATSDPGRHEQYF; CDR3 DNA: TGTGCCACCAGTGATCCCGGTCGCCACGAGCAGTACTTC
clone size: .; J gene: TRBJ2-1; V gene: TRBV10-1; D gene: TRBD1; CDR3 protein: CASSVGQGAYNEQFF; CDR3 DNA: TGCGCCAGCAGTGTAGGGCAGGGGGCCTACAATGAGCAGTTCTTC
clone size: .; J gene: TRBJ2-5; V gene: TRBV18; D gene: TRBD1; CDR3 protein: CASSPPSDREYQETQYF; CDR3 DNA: TGTGCCAGCTCACCACCGTCGGACAGGGAGTACCAAGAGACCCAGTACTTC
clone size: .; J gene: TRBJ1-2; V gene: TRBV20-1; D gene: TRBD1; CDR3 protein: CSASMGQGYYGYTF; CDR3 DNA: TGCAGTGCTAGTATGGGACAGGGGTACTATGGCTACACCTTC
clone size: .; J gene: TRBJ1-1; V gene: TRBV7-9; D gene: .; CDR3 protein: CASSLRTVNTEAFF; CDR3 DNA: TGTGCCAGCAGCTTACGGACAGTGAACACTGAAGCTTTCTTT
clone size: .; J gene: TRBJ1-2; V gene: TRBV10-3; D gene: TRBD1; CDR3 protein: CAISEPQGAHLGYTF; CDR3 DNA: TGTGCCATCAGTGAGCCTCAGGGGGCGCATCTTGGCTACACCTTC
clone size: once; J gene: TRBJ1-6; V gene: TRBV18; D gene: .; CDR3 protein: CASSPESGKSPLHF; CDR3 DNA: TGTGCCAGCTCACCAGAATCAGGGAAATCACCCCTCCACTTT
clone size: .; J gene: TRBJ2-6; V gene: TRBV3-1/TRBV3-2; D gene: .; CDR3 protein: CASSQDYTPSGANVLTF; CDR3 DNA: TGTGCCAGCAGTCAAGACTATACTCCCTCTGGGGCCAACGTCCTGACTTTC
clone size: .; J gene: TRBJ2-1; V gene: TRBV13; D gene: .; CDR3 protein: CASSRLLAGRSYNEQFF; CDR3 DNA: TGTGCCAGCAGCCGCCTGCTGGCGGGGCGCTCCTACAATGAGCAGTTCTTC
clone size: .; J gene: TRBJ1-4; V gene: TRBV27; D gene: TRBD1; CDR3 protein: CASRDGQASNEKLFF; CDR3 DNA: TGTGCCAGCAGGGACGGACAGGCGTCTAATGAAAAACTGTTTTTT
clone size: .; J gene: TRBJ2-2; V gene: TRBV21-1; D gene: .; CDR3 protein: CASSSRRDRGDSGELFF; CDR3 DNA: TGTGCCAGCAGCTCAAGAAGGGACAGGGGAGATTCCGGGGAGCTGTTTTTT
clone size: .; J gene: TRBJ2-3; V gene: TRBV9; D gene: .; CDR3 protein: CASSVGRGPGTDTQYF; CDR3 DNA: TGTGCCAGCAGCGTAGGGCGGGGACCCGGCACAGATACGCAGTATTTT
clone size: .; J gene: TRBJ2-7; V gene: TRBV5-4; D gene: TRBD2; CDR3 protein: CASSLSGESSYEQYF; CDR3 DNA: TGTGCCAGCAGCCTGAGCGGGGAGAGCTCCTACGAGCAGTACTTC
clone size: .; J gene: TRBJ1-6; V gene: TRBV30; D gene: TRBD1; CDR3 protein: CAWAPRDRVNSPLHF; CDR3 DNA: TGTGCCTGGGCCCCCCGGGACAGGGTAAATTCACCCCTCCACTTT
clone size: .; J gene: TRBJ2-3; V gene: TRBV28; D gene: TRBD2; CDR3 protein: CASSFGLAKDF; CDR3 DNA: TGTGCCAGCAGTTTCGGACTAGCTAAGGATTTT
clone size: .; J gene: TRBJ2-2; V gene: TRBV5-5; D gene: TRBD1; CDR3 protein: CASSRGQVNTGELFF; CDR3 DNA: TGTGCCAGCAGCAGGGGACAGGTTAACACCGGGGAGCTGTTTTTT
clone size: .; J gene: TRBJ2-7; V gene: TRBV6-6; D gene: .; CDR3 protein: CASSVYPYEQYF; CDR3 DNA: TGTGCCAGCAGTGTCTATCCATACGAGCAGTACTTC
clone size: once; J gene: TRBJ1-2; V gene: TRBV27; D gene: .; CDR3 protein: CASRQAGGSSGYTF; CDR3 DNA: TGTGCCAGCAGGCAGGCCGGGGGGAGTTCTGGCTACACCTTC
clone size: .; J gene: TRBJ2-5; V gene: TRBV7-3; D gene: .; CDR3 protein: CASSLNTGQQETQYF; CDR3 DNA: TGTGCCAGCAGCTTAAACACCGGACAGCAAGAGACCCAGTACTTC
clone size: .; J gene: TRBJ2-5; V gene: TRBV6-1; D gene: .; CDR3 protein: CASSEGLRPQGQETQYF; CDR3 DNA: TGTGCCAGCAGTGAAGGACTTAGGCCTCAGGGGCAAGAGACCCAGTACTTC
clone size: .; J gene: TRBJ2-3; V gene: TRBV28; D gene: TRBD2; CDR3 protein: CASSTDWTSGDTQYF; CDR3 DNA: TGTGCCAGCAGTACCGATTGGACTAGCGGGGATACGCAGTATTTT
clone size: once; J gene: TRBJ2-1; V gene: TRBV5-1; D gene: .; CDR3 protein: CASSPRTDSYNEQFF; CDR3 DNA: TGCGCCAGCAGCCCCCGGACTGACTCCTACAATGAGCAGTTCTTC
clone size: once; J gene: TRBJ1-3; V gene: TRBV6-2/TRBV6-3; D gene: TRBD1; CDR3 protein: CASSPGTVLLSGNTIYF; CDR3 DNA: TGTGCCAGCAGCCCCGGGACAGTTTTACTCTCTGGAAACACCATATATTTT
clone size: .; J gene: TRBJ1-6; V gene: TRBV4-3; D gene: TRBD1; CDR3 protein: CASSQAGTGGAPLHF; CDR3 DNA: TGCGCCAGCAGCCAAGCCGGGACAGGGGGAGCACCCCTCCACTTT
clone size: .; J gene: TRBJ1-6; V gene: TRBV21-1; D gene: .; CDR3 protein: CASSKEGTGNSPLHF; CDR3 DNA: TGTGCCAGCAGCAAAGAGGGGACAGGAAATTCACCCCTCCACTTT
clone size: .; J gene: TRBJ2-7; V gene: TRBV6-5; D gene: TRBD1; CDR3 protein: CASSYSRTGGYEQYF; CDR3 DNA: TGTGCCAGCAGTTACTCTCGGACAGGGGGGTACGAGCAGTACTTC
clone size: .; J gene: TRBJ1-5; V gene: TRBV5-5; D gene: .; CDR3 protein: CASSLEVGRNQPQHF; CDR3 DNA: TGTGCCAGCAGCTTGGAGGTCGGGAGGAATCAGCCCCAGCATTTT
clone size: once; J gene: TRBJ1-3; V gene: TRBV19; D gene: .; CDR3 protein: CASSTDKSSGNTIYF; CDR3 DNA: TGTGCCAGTAGTACCGACAAGAGCTCTGGAAACACCATATATTTT
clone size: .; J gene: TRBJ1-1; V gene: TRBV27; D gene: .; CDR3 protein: CASRVRGHTEAFF; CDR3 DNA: TGTGCCAGCAGGGTAAGGGGCCACACTGAAGCTTTCTTT
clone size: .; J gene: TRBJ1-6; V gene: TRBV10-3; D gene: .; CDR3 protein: CAISPGGGTGPPLHF; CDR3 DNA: TGTGCCATCAGTCCCGGGGGAGGAACCGGCCCACCCCTCCACTTT
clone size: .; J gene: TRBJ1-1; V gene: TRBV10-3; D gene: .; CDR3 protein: CAISDQLLNTEAFF; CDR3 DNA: TGTGCCATCAGTGACCAACTTTTGAACACTGAAGCTTTCTTT
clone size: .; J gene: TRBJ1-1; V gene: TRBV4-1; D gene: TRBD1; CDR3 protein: CASSQEDGTGNTEAFF; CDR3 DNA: TGCGCCAGCAGCCAAGAAGACGGGACAGGGAATACTGAAGCTTTCTTT
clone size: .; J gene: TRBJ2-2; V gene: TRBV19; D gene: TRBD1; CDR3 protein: CASKGAPNTGELFF; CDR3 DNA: TGTGCCAGTAAGGGGGCGCCGAACACCGGGGAGCTGTTTTTT
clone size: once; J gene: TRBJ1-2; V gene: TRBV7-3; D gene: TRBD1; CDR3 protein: CASSLTGVATGVNYGYTF; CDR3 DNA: TGTGCCAGCAGCTTAACGGGGGTGGCGACAGGGGTTAACTATGGCTACACCTTC
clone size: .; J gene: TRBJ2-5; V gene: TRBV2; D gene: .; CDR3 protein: CASIWGRQETQYF; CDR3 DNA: TGTGCCAGCATCTGGGGCCGACAAGAGACCCAGTACTTC
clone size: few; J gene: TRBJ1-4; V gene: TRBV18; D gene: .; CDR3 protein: CASRRQREDEKLFF; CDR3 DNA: TGTGCCAGCCGCCGGCAGCGAGAAGATGAAAAACTGTTTTTT
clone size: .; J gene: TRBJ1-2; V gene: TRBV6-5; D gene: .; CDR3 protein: CASRKQVTPNYGYTF; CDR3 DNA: TGTGCCAGCAGGAAGCAGGTGACGCCTAACTATGGCTACACCTTC
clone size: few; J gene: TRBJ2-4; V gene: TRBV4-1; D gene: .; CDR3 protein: CASSQGGLAKNIQYF; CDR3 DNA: TGCGCCAGCAGCCAAGGGGGACTAGCCAAAAACATTCAGTACTTC
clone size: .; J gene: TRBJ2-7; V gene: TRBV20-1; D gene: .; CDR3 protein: CSAQGLDEQYF; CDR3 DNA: TGCAGTGCGCAGGGGCTCGACGAGCAGTACTTC
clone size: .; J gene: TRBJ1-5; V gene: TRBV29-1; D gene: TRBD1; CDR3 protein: CSVTVPGQGNQPQHF; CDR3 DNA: TGCAGCGTTACAGTACCGGGACAGGGAAACCAGCCCCAGCATTTT
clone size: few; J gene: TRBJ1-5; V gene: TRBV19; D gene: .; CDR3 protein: CASSSGARNQPQHF; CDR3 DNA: TGTGCCAGTAGTTCAGGGGCTCGGAATCAGCCCCAGCATTTT
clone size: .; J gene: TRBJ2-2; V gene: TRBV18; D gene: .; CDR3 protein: CASSPPSGLGDTGELFF; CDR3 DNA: TGTGCCAGCTCACCACCCTCGGGCCTCGGGGACACCGGGGAGCTGTTTTTT
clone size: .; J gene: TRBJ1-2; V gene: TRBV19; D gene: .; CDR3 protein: CASSISGNYGYTF; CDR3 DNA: TGTGCCAGTAGTATTTCAGGGAACTATGGCTACACCTTC
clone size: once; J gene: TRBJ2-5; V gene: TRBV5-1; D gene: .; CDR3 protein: CASRRWGGLETQYF; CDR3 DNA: TGCGCCAGCAGGCGTTGGGGAGGTTTGGAGACCCAGTACTTC
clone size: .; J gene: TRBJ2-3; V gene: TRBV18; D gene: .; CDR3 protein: CASSLGGGADTQYF; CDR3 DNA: TGTGCCAGCTCACTGGGCGGGGGCGCGGATACGCAGTATTTT
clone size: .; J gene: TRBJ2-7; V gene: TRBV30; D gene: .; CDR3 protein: CAWTPSGAYEQYF; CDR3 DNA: TGTGCCTGGACCCCCTCAGGGGCCTACGAGCAGTACTTC
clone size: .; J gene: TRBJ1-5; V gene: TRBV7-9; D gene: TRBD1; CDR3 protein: CASSPGQGNQPQHF; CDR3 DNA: TGTGCCAGCAGCCCGGGACAGGGCAATCAGCCCCAGCATTTT
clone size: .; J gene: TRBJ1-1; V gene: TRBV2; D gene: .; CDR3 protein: CASSGAGEAFF; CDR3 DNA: TGTGCCAGCAGTGGTGCAGGTGAAGCTTTCTTT